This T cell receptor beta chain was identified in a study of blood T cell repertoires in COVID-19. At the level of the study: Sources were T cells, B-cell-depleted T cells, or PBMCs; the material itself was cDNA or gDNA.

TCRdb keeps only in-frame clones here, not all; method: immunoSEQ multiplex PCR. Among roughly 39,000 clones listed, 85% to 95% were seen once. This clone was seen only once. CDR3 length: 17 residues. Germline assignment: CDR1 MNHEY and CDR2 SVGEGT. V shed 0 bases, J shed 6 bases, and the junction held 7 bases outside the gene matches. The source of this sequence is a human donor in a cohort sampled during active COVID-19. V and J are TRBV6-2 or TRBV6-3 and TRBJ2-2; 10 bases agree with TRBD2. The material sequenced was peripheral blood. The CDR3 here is CASSYSPLAGAAGELFF. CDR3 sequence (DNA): TGTGCCAGCAGTTACTCTCCGCTAGCGGGGGCCGCCGGGGAGCTGTTTTTT.